This T cell receptor (beta chain) appears in the sequencing data of a study of shared clonotypes between healthy human individuals. About the study: Three plates each covered CD4 naive and memory; CD8 naive two, CD8 memory one.

Clones were sequenced by immunoSEQ multiplex PCR, and TCRdb holds only the in-frame ones, with some missing. The repertoire holds some 320,000 clones, with around 87% as singletons. The V gene's germline CDR1 is SEHNR and CDR2 FQNEAQ (reference sequence). V lost 0 bases and J lost 5, with 7 bases in between. The CDR3 covers 14 residues. The sequenced sample consisted of memory CD8+ T cells sorted from blood. Subset defined: CD45RO+ cells pooled with CCR7-negative TemRA cells. V and J are TRBV7-9 and TRBJ2-2; D is ambiguous. This receptor was identified in a man between 18 and 29 years old in good health. The CDR3 reads CASSLAERTGELFF. In nucleotides, the CDR3 is TGTGCCAGCAGCTTAGCGGAGAGGACCGGGGAGCTGTTTTTT. Using reference TRBV7-9 and TRBJ2-2 for the parts outside the CDR3, the full variable domain is DTGVSQNPRHKITKRGQNVTFRCDPISEHNRLYWYRQTLGQGPEFLTYFQNEAQLEKSRLLSDRFSAERPKGSFSTLEIQRTEQGDSAMYLCASSLAERTGELFFGEGSRLTVL.